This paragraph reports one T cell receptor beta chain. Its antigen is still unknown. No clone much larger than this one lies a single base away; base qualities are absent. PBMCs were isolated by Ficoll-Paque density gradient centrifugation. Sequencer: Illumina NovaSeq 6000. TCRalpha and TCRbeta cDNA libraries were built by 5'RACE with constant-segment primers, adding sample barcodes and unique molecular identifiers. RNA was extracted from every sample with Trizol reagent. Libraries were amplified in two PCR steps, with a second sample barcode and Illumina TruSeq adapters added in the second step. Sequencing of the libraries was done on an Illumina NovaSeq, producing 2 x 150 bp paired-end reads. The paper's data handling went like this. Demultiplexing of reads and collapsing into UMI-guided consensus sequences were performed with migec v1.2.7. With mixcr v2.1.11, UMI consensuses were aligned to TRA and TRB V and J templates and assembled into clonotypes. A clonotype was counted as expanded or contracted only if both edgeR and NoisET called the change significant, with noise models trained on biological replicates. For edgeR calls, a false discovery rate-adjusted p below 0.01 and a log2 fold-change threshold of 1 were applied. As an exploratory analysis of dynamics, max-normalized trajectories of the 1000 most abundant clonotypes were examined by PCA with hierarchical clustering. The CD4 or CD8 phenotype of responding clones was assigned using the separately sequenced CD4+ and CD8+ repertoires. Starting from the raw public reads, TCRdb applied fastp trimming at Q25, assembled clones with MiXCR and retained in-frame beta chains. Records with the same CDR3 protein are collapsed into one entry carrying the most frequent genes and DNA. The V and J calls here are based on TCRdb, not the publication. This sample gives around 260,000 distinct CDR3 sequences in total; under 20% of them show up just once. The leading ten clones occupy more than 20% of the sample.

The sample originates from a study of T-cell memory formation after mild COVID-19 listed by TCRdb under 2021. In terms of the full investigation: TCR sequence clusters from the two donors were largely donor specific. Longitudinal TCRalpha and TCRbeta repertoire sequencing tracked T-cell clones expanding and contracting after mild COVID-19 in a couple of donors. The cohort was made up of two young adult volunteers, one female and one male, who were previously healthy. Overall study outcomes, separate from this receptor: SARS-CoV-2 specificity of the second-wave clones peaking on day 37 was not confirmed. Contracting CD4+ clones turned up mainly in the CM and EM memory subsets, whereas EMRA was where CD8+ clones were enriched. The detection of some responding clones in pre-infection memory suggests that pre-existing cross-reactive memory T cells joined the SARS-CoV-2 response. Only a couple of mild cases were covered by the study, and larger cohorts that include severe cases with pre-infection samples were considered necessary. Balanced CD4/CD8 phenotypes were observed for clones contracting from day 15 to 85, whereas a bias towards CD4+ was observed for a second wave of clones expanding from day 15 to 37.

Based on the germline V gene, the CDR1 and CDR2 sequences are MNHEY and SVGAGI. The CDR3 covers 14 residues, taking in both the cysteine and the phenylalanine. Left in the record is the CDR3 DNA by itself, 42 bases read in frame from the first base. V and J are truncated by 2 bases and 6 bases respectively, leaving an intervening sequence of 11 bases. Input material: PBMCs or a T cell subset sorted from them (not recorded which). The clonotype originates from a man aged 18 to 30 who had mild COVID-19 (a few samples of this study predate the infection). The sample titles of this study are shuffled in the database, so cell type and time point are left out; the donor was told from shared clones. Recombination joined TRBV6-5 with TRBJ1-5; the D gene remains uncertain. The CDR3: CASSYVGPSQPQHF. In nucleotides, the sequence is TGTGCCAGCAGTTACGTTGGGCCAAGTCAGCCCCAGCATTTT.